This entry features one T cell receptor beta chain sequence. The authors distributed each subset's genomic DNA evenly over several immunoSEQ plates. Sequencing was performed with immunoSEQ multiplex PCR; in TCRdb, only in-frame clones are kept and a portion is missing. The table records about 2.3 million clones, more than 80% of them present only once. These data come from a study of shared clonotypes between healthy human individuals. Partitioning of CD4+ cells yielded a CD45RA+ naive subset and a CD45RA-negative memory subset. CDR1 SGHTA and CDR2 FQGNSA come from the germline V gene. V gave up 3 bases and J gave up 7 bases; unmatched junction bases: 6. The CDR3 is 15 amino acids.

The sample consisted of naive CD4+ T cells from PBMCs. Sample subset: CD45RA+ positively selected. This chain joins TRBV7-2 and TRBJ2-2; 9 bases align to TRBD1. The TCR originated in a man aged 18 to 30 in good health. Some clones in this sample may be carry-over from other donors' samples. The CDR3 is CASSFGTGKGGELFF. CDR3 bases: TGTGCCAGCAGCTTCGGGACAGGGAAGGGCGGGGAGCTGTTTTTT.